The following is a T cell receptor (beta chain) sequence with its context. This sample was taken from a study of T cells in Graves' hyperthyroidism and ophthalmopathy. Authors of the study amplified TCR beta CDR3 regions from RNA transcripts. The HTBI set primed first-round TCR CDR3 RT-PCR. MiXCR, run by TCRdb on the multiplex PCR reads, gives a single entry per CDR3 protein. In the table there are around 360,000 distinct CDR3 sequences, around 15% of which are singletons. CDR3 size: 14 residues. The junction had 10 bases not matched to a gene; V was cut back by 7 bases and J by 7 bases. CDR1 and CDR2 (germline): LNHDA, SQIVND (reference sequence).

The source of this sequence is a woman aged 60-70 years with Graves' ophthalmopathy. The source material was blood. The chain links TRBV19 to TRBJ1-1, with 9 bases fitting TRBD1. CDR3 bases: TGTGCCAGTATTTCTCTGGGACAGGGAAGTGAAGCTTTCTTT. This gives the protein CASISLGQGSEAFF.